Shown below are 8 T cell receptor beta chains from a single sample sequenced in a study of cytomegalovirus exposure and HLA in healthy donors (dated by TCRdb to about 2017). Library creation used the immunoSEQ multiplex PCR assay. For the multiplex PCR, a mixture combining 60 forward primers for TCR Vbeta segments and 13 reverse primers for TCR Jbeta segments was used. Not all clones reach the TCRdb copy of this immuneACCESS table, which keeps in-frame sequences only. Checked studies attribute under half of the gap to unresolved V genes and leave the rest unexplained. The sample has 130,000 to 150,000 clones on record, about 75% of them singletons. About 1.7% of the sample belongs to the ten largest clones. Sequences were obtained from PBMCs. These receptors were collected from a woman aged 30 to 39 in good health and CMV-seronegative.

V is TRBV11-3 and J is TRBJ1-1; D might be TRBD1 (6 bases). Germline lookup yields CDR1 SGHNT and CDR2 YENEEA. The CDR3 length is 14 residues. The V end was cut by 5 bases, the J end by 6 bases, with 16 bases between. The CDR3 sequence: CASSQQGGKAEAFF. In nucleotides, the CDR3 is TGTGCCAGCAGCCAACAGGGAGGGAAGGCTGAAGCTTTCTTT.

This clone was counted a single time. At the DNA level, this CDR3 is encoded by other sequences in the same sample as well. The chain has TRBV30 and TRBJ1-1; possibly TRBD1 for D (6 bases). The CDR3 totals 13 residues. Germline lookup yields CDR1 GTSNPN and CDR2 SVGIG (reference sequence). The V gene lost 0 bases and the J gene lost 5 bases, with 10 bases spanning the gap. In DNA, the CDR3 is TGTGCCTGGAGTGTTTTAGGGGGAACTGAAGCTTTCTTT. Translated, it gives CAWSVLGGTEAFF.

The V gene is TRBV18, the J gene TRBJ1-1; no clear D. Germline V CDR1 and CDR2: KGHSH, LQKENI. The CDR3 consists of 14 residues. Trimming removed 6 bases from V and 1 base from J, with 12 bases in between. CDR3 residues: CASSLGRANTEAFF. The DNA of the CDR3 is TGTGCCAGCTCCCTGGGGAGGGCGAACACTGAAGCTTTCTTT.

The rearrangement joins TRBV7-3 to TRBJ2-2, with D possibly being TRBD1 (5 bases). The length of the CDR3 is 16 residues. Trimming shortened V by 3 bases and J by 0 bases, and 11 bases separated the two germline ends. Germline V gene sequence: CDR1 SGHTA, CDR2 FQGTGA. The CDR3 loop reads CASSLQTGANTGELFF. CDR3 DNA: TGTGCCAGCAGCTTGCAAACAGGAGCGAACACCGGGGAGCTGTTTTTT.

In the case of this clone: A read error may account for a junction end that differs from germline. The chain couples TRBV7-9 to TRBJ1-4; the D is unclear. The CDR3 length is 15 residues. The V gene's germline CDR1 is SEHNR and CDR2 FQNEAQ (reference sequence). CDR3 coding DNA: TGTTCCAGCGGAGGCAGCCAAGCAACTAATGAAAAACTGTTTTTT. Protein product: CSSGGSQATNEKLFF. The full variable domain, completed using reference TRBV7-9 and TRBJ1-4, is DTGVSQNPRHKITKRGQNVTFRCDPISEHNRLYWYRQTLGQGPEFLTYFQNEAQLEKSRLLSDRFSAERPKGSFSTLEIQRTEQGDSAMYLCSSGGSQATNEKLFFGSGTQLSVL.

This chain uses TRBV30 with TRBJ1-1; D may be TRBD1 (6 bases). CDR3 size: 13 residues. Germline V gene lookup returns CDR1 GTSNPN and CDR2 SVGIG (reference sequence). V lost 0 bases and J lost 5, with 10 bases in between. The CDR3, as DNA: TGTGCCTGGAGTGTTTTTCAGGGGACTGAAGCTTTCTTT. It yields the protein CAWSVFQGTEAFF.

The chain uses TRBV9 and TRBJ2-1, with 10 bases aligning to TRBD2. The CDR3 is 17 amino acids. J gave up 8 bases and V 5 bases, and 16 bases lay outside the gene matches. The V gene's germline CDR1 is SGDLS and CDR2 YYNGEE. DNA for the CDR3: TGTGCCAGCAGTGCCGGGGCTAGCGGGGGCCATTGGTATGAGCAGTTCTTC. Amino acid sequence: CASSAGASGGHWYEQFF.

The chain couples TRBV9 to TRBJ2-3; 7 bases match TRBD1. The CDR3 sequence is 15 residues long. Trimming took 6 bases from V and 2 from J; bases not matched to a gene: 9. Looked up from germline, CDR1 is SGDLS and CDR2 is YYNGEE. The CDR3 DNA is TGTGCCAGCAACGAACAGGGGATGGCCACAGATACGCAGTATTTT. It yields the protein CASNEQGMATDTQYF.